The sequence of this T cell receptor (beta chain) was determined in a study of cytomegalovirus exposure and HLA in healthy donors. V lost 3 bases to trimming and J lost 4 bases; unmatched junction nucleotides: 5. The CDR3 totals 16 residues. CDR1 is MDHEN and CDR2 is SYDVKM in the germline V gene. PCR amplification relied on 60 Vbeta primers (plus 13 Jbeta primers). Using immunoSEQ multiplex PCR, the repertoire was profiled, and TCRdb retains in-frame clones only, with some absent. The data contain roughly 190,000 clones, around 80% of them singletons. The chain combines TRBV28 with TRBJ2-7; 14 positions match TRBD2. The specimen sequenced was PBMCs. This sequence was found in a man aged 35-49 years in good health and CMV-seropositive. This CDR3 is CASSLTSGRAGYEQYF. CDR3 in DNA: TGTGCCAGCAGTTTGACTAGCGGGAGGGCCGGATACGAGCAGTACTTC.